This paragraph reports one T cell receptor beta chain. Its antigen is still unknown. Treatment described: roughly 10-day PBMC culture with coronavirus spike peptide pools or control peptides (ViraFEST assay). Cultured CD4+ T cell DNA was sequenced using the Oncomine TCR Beta short-read assay. Each CDR3 protein gets one entry after TCRdb re-called the PCR reads with MiXCR. This table holds approximately 15,000 distinct CDR3 sequences, 45% to 50% found once. CDR1 and CDR2 from the germline V gene are SGHTA and FQGNSA. V dropped 5 bases and J dropped 2; count of bases not matched to a gene: 5. The CDR3 has 15 amino acids. This entry is derived from a study of vaccination and CD4 T cells after COVID-19. Study-wide background: Those taking part got two shots of either the BNT162b2 or the mRNA-1273 vaccine. A CEFX pool, an HIV-1 Nef pool, or else no peptide went into the control cultures. General observations from the study: Median SARS-CoV-2-reactive clonotype numbers went up from about 20 to 38, but not significantly.

This TCR was recovered from a human donor who had recovered from COVID-19. Sequenced sample: CD4+ T cells from blood, cultured in vitro. The J gene is TRBJ2-4, the V gene TRBV7-2, with 8 positions matching TRBD2. The CDR3 protein is CASSPPGGSKNIQYF. The CDR3 DNA is TGTGCCAGCAGCCCCCCGGGGGGGTCCAAAAACATTCAGTACTTC.